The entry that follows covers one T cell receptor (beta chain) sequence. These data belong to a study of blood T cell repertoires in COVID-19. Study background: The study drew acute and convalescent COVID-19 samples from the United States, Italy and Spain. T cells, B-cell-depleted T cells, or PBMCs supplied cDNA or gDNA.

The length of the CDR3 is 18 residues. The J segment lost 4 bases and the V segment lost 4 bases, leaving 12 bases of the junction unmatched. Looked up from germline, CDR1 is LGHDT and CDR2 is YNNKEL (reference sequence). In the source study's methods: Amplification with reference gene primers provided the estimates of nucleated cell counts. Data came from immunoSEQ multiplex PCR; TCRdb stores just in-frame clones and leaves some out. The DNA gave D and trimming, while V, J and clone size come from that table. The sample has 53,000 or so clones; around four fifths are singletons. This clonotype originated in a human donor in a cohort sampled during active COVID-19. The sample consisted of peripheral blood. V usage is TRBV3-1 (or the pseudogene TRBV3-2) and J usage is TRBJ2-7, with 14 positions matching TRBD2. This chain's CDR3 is CASSRRASGTSGSYEQYF. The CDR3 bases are TGTGCCAGCAGCCGTAGAGCCTCCGGGACTAGCGGGAGTTACGAGCAGTACTTC.